These 20 T cell receptor beta chains were sequenced from one sample in a study of blood T cell repertoires in COVID-19. This table comes from immunoSEQ multiplex PCR, and its TCRdb copy is limited to in-frame clones, with some not included. The table lists about 180,000 clones, around 83% of them singletons, with 1.5% in the top ten. Material for sequencing was peripheral blood. These receptors originate from a human donor in a cohort sampled during active COVID-19.

In DNA, the CDR3 is TGTGCCAGCAGCCACGACAGCTCGAATACTGAAGCTTTCTTT. Protein product: CASSHDSSNTEAFF. The V gene is TRBV4-2, the J gene TRBJ1-1, with D perhaps TRBD1 (5 bases). The ends were cut back, 3 bases at V and 5 bases at J, with 13 bases in the middle. Germline CDR1 reads LGHNA; CDR2 reads YNFKEQ. CDR3 size: 14 residues.

The chain has TRBV6-2 or TRBV6-3 and TRBJ2-6, with no clear D. V was trimmed by 5 bases and J by 0 bases, leaving 8 bases between them. The CDR3 contains 15 residues. CDR1 is MNHEY, CDR2 SVGEGT, per germline. The CDR3 DNA reads TGTGCCAGCAGTCACACAAGCTCTGGGGCCAACGTCCTGACTTTC. It encodes CASSHTSSGANVLTF.

J is TRBJ2-7 and V is TRBV25-1; D may be TRBD1 (5 bases). With 8 bases removed from V and 2 bases from J, the gap between germline ends came to 13 bases. CDR1 is MGHDK and CDR2 is SYGVNS in the germline V gene. The CDR3 spans 13 residues. This CDR3 reads CASSPRVAYEQYF. CDR3 DNA: TGTGCCAGCTCTCCCAGGGTTGCCTACGAGCAGTACTTC.

This rearrangement joins TRBV10-3 to TRBJ2-2; 8 bases are a match to TRBD1. V was clipped by 11 bases and J by 3 bases; unmatched bases: 5. Germline V gene sequence: CDR1 ENHRY, CDR2 SYGVKD. The CDR3 has 13 amino acids. As DNA, the CDR3 is TGTGCCGTTGGGACAGGAGACACCGGGGAGCTGTTTTTT. Translating gives CAVGTGDTGELFF.

The rearrangement uses TRBV3-1 (or the pseudogene TRBV3-2) and TRBJ1-2; tentative D call: TRBD1 (6 bases). CDR1 is LGHDT and CDR2 is YNNKEL in the germline V gene (reference sequence). The CDR3 totals 13 residues. V lost 4 bases to trimming and J lost 6 bases, with 12 bases between them. The CDR3 sequence is CASSLTGIHGYTF. The DNA of the CDR3 is TGTGCCAGCAGCCTTACAGGGATCCATGGCTACACCTTC.

The chain joins TRBV4-3 to TRBJ1-2; D possibly corresponds to TRBD1 (5 bases). This CDR3 is 15 amino acids long. Germline lookup yields CDR1 LGHNA and CDR2 YSLEER. V gave up 4 bases and J gave up 6 bases, with 18 bases separating them. In nucleotides, the CDR3 is TGCGCCAGCAGCCCAGAAAATTGGGGGGTGGATGGCTACACCTTC. Translating gives CASSPENWGVDGYTF.

The chain links TRBV7-8 to TRBJ2-7; TRBD1 matches 8 bases. CDR1 is SGHVS, CDR2 FQNEAQ, per germline. This CDR3 has 14 residues. With 8 bases clipped from V and 6 bases from J, the junction kept 12 bases outside the gene matches. CDR3 sequence (DNA): TGTGCCAGCGCATTCCTCCCAGGGGGCAGCGAGCAGTACTTC. Translating gives CASAFLPGGSEQYF.

V and J are TRBV3-1 (or the pseudogene TRBV3-2) and TRBJ2-3; 8 positions agree with TRBD2. Germline V gives CDR1 LGHDT, CDR2 YNNKEL (reference sequence). With V trimmed by 0 bases and J by 2 bases, 7 bases remained unmatched. CDR3 length equals 17 residues. CDR3 DNA: TGTGCCAGCAGCCAAGATCCGGGGCGGGGGGTCACAGATACGCAGTATTTT. It codes for CASSQDPGRGVTDTQYF.

J is TRBJ2-1 and V is TRBV10-3; 15 bases are a match to TRBD2. The CDR3 spans 16 residues. Germline CDR1 reads ENHRY; CDR2 reads SYGVKD. Trimming at V came to 2 bases and at J to 7 bases, leaving 3 bases not matched to a gene. DNA of the CDR3: TGTGCCATCAGTGAGGGACTAGCGGGGGGGCAGAATGAGCAGTTCTTC. Translating gives CAISEGLAGGQNEQFF.

The V gene is TRBV3-1 (or the pseudogene TRBV3-2), the J gene TRBJ2-3, with 14 nucleotides matching TRBD2. J was trimmed by 9 bases and V by 2 bases; bases with no gene match: 13. The CDR3 sequence is 18 residues long. Germline CDR1 is LGHDT and CDR2 is YNNKEL (reference sequence). The CDR3 bases are TGTGCCAGCAGCCAAATGGGACTAGCGGGGGCCGCGGGAGGGACGCAGTATTTT. Protein sequence: CASSQMGLAGAAGGTQYF.

The chain joins TRBV19 to TRBJ2-7; 9 nucleotides align to TRBD2. After removal of 6 bases from V and 3 bases from J, the junction contained 6 bases not matched to a gene. The germline V gene has CDR1 LNHDA and CDR2 SQIVND (reference sequence). This CDR3 has 14 amino acids. CDR3 amino acids: CASSFSSGIYEQYF. The CDR3 DNA is TGTGCCAGTAGCTTTTCTAGCGGGATCTACGAGCAGTACTTC.

V usage is TRBV3-1 (or the pseudogene TRBV3-2) and J usage is TRBJ2-1; maybe TRBD2 (5 bases). Germline CDR1 is LGHDT and CDR2 is YNNKEL (reference sequence). V was cut by 1 base and J by 9 bases, with 7 bases left in between. This CDR3 has 12 residues. The DNA for the CDR3 is TGTGCCAGCAGCCAAGCCCGGGGTGAGCAGTTCTTC. Translation: CASSQARGEQFF.

The V gene is TRBV5-4, the J gene TRBJ2-7; perhaps TRBD2 as D (5 bases). V gave up 0 bases and J gave up 0 bases, with 13 bases separating them. This CDR3 spans 16 amino acids. Germline values: CDR1 SGHNT, CDR2 YYREEE (reference sequence). CDR3 loop: CASSLGSATISYEQYF. The CDR3 DNA reads as TGTGCCAGCAGCTTGGGTAGCGCGACAATCTCCTACGAGCAGTACTTC. The full variable domain, its missing parts supplied by reference TRBV5-4 and TRBJ2-7, is ETGVTQSPTHLIKTRGQQVTLRCSSQSGHNTVSWYQQALGQGPQFIFQYYREEENGRGNFPPRFSGLQFPNYSSELNVNALELDDSALYLCASSLGSATISYEQYFGPGTRLTVT.

The chain is built from TRBV5-4 and TRBJ2-3, with D perhaps TRBD1 (5 bases). The CDR3 has 14 residues. V was trimmed by 4 bases and J by 1 base, leaving 10 bases between them. Germline V gives CDR1 SGHNT, CDR2 YYREEE (reference sequence). The CDR3 loop is CASSVQVGTDTQYF. DNA for the CDR3: TGTGCCAGCAGCGTACAGGTCGGCACAGATACGCAGTATTTT.

The chain joins TRBV6-6 to TRBJ2-1; 10 bases agree with TRBD2. The CDR3 is 17 residues long. V lost 5 bases and J lost 7; bases outside the gene matches: 14. Per germline, CDR1 MNHNY and CDR2 SVGAGI (reference sequence). The DNA for the CDR3 is TGTGCCAGCAGTCCCTTATTAAGCGGGGGGGCCCTTAATGAGCAGTTCTTC. Translated: CASSPLLSGGALNEQFF.

In this sample, this clone turned up once. The gene calls are TRBV6-1 and TRBJ2-1, with TRBD1 identical over 11 bases. The length of the CDR3 is 15 residues. V gave up 3 bases and J gave up 6 bases; unmatched junction bases: 4. Looked up from germline, CDR1 is MNHNS and CDR2 is SASEGT. CDR3 in DNA: TGTGCCAGCAGTGAGGGGACAGGGGGTATCAATGAGCAGTTCTTC. This translates into CASSEGTGGINEQFF.

V gene TRBV10-3 combines with J gene TRBJ2-7; possible D gene TRBD2, 5 bases. Looked up from germline, CDR1 is ENHRY and CDR2 is SYGVKD. Trimming removed 6 bases at V and 3 bases at J, with 9 bases between. This CDR3 comprises 12 residues. CDR3 nucleotide sequence: TGTGCCATCAGCTCCACTAGCTACGAGCAGTACTTC. Residues: CAISSTSYEQYF.

The chain employs TRBV2 and TRBJ1-2; TRBD1 is a possible D gene (6 bases). From germline, CDR1 is SNHLY and CDR2 FYNNEI. This CDR3 has 15 amino acids. V lost 7 bases, J lost 8 bases, and 23 bases lay in between. The CDR3 bases are TGTGCCAGCACCCTTGGCCAGGGGCTGGTCGCGGGCTACACCTTC. Amino acids: CASTLGQGLVAGYTF. The full variable domain, rest sourced from reference TRBV2 and TRBJ1-2, is EPEVTQTPSHQVTQMGQEVILRCVPISNHLYFYWYRQILGQKVEFLVSFYNNEISEKSEIFDDQFSVERPDGSNFTLKIRSTKLEDSAMYFCASTLGQGLVAGYTFGSGTRLTVV.

Turning to this clone: This sample also contains other DNA sequences that code for the same CDR3. The chain has TRBV9 and TRBJ2-7, with 10 bases aligning to TRBD1. V gave up 4 bases and J gave up 2 bases; unmatched junction bases: 3. The CDR3 totals 14 residues. Per the germline V gene, CDR1 is SGDLS and CDR2 is YYNGEE. The CDR3: CASSTGTGAYEQYF. DNA of the CDR3: TGTGCCAGCAGCACTGGGACAGGGGCCTACGAGCAGTACTTC. The whole variable domain, remainder taken from reference TRBV9 and TRBJ2-7, is DSGVTQTPKHLITATGQRVTLRCSPRSGDLSVYWYQQSLDQGLQFLIQYYNGEERAKGNILERFSAQQFPDLHSELNLSSLELGDSALYFCASSTGTGAYEQYFGPGTRLTVT.

The J gene is TRBJ2-2, the V gene TRBV5-1, with 11 bases fitting TRBD1. The germline gives CDR1 SGHRS, CDR2 YFSETQ. V gave up 0 bases and J gave up 2 bases; unmatched junction bases: 9. The CDR3 spans 19 residues. The DNA for the CDR3 is TGCGCCAGCAGCTTGGCCCTCTTCCGGACAGGGGGCAACACCGGGGAGCTGTTTTTT. It is translated as CASSLALFRTGGNTGELFF.